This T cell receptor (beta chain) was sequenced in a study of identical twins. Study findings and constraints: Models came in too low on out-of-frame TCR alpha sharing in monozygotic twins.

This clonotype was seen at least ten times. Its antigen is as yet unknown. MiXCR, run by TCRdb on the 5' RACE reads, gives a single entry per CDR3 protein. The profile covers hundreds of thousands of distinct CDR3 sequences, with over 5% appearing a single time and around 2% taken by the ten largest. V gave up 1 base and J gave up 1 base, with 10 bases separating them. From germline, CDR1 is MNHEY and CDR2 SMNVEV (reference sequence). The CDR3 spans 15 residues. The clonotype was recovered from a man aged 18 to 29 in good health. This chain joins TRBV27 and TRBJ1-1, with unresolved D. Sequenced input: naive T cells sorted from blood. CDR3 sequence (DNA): TGTGCCAGCAGTTTATTAGGAGGTGGGAACACTGAAGCTTTCTTT. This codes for CASSLLGGGNTEAFF.